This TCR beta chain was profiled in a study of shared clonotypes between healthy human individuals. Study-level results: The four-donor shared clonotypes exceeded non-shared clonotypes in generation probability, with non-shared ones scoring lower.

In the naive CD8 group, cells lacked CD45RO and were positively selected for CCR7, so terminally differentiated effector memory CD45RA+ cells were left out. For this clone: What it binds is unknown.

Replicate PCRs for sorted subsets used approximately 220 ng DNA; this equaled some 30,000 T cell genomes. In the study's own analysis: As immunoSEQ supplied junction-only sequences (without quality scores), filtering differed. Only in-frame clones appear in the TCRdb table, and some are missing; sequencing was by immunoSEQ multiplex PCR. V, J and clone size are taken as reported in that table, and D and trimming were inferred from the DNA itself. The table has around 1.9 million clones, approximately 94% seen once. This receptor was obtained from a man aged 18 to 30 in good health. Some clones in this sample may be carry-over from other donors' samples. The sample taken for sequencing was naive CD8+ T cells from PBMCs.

The CDR3 here is CASSASRGKDNGTVTNEKLFF. CDR3 DNA sequence: TGTGCCAGCAGCGCAAGTAGAGGGAAGGATAATGGGACAGTAACTAATGAAAAACTGTTTTTT. The rearrangement uses TRBV9 and TRBJ1-4; 7 bases are a match to TRBD1. The V gene's germline CDR1 is SGDLS and CDR2 YYNGEE. This CDR3 has 21 residues. J lost 1 base, V lost 3 bases, and 21 bases had no gene match.